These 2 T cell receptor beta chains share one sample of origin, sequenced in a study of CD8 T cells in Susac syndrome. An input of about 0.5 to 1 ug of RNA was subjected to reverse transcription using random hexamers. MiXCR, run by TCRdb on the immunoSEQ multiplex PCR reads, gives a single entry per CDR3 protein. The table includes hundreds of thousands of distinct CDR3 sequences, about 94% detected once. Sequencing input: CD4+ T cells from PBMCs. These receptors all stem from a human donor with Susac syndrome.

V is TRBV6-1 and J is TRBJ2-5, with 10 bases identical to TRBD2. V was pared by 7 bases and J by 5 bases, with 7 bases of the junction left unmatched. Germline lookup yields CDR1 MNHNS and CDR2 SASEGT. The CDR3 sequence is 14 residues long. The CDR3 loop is CASTGPLAGETQYF. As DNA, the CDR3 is TGTGCCAGCACCGGTCCACTAGCGGGGGAGACCCAGTACTTC.

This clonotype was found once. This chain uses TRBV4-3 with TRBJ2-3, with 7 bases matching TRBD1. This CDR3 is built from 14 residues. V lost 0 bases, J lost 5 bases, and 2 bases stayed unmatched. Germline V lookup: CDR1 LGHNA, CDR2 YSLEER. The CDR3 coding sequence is TGCGCCAGCAGCCAAGAACAGGGGAAAGATACGCAGTATTTT. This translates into CASSQEQGKDTQYF.